This is a list of T cell receptor beta chains from one sample in a study of shared clonotypes between healthy human individuals. The assay was immunoSEQ multiplex PCR, and TCRdb's table has in-frame clones only and misses some. In the table there are some 900,000 clones, approximately 76% of which are singletons. The source material was memory CD4+ T cells sorted from blood. The origin of the receptors is a man aged 18 to 30 in good health. Each CDR3 is given with its conserved first and last residue.

>TRBV28|TRBJ1-1
CASSSSGTSNTEAFF
>TRBV5-1|TRBJ2-6
CASSLVTGTGANVLTF
>TRBV2|TRBJ1-2
CASSVGGDYGYTF
>TRBV5-6|TRBJ2-5
CASSSAEVGAIFETQYF
>TRBV5-1|TRBJ2-4
CASSPDRGYIQYF
>TRBV28|TRBJ1-5
CASSSTGTGNQPQHF
>TRBV6-1|TRBJ1-4
CASSENLGLGEKLFF
>TRBV5-3|TRBJ2-1
CARITHSRLVIDGWDLSSYNEQFF
>TRBV27|TRBJ1-6
CASSSQGQENSPLHF
>TRBV7-2|TRBJ1-5
CASSPTPPITGPNQPQHF
>TRBV11-2|TRBJ2-7
CASSSGGYYEQYF
>TRBV30|TRBJ2-3
CAWGGASTDTQYF
>TRBV18|TRBJ1-4
CASSPGTGGEPNEKLFF
>TRBV19|TRBJ2-7
CASSPRGISGEQYF
>TRBV9|TRBJ2-2
CASSVLAGMNTGELFF
>TRBV4-3|TRBJ1-1
CASSQDYRGDTEAFF
>TRBV6-5|TRBJ2-3
CASSAQGRGTDTQYF
>TRBV6-6|TRBJ1-2
CASSYSGGGYGYTF
>TRBV4-1|TRBJ2-7
CASSPTGTGRSRAQYF
>TRBV10-2|TRBJ1-2
CASSGRDRDSSNYGYTF
>TRBV7-6|TRBJ2-6
CASSLGTGGPNVLTF
>TRBV28|TRBJ2-3
CASSKGTSGGSDTQYF
>TRBV11-1|TRBJ2-1
CASSIEGPSYNEQFF
>TRBV2|TRBJ2-7
CASRDRFLSYEQYF
>TRBV6-5|TRBJ2-3
CASKGGGPTDTQYF
>TRBV4-3|TRBJ2-1
CASSAQGLYNEQFF
>TRBV7-2|TRBJ2-7
CASSPGRYSYEQYF
>TRBV4-1|TRBJ1-1
CASRGPLRNTEAFF
>TRBV6-5|TRBJ2-7
CASRAGTLYEQYF
>TRBV4-1|TRBJ1-1
CASSHHFLPPEAFF
>TRBV30|TRBJ1-3
CAWEPLGLEGNTIYF
>TRBV7-2|TRBJ1-4
CASSLAKLPANEKLFF
>TRBV4-1|TRBJ1-4
CASSQGTPTNEKLFF
>TRBV10-3|TRBJ1-3
CAISYTGGSGNTIYF
>TRBV1|TRBJ2-3
CTSTLFGRTSEEDTDTQYF
>TRBV18|TRBJ1-2
CASSPTDRVDGYTF